This is a list of T cell receptor beta chains from one sample in a study of blood T cell repertoires in COVID-19. Method: immunoSEQ multiplex PCR; TCRdb's copy keeps in-frame clones and lacks some. The data hold tens of thousands of clones, with 80% observed a single time. The sample taken for sequencing was peripheral blood. These receptors were taken from a woman older than 75 with acute or convalescent COVID-19. The conserved cysteine and the conserved F or W are not part of the CDR3 here.

V,CDR3
TRBV7-9,ASSLTTNTGELF
TRBV2,ASSDGNQPQH
TRBV9,ASSPGRGFTDTQY
TRBV11-1,ASSLAGRSYEQY
TRBV5-6,ASSLLGHNYGYT
TRBV5-6,ASSLVVSGSSYEQY
TRBV11-2,ASSQTSGGGHTQY
TRBV27,ATTVTGAQGETGYT
TRBV30,AWTVRGSTYNEQF
TRBV2,ASSSGRAQKSQF
TRBV7-9,ASSPEGSRYEQY
TRBV10-3,AIRSGTGDRETQY
TRBV18,ASSPGIGRLTYEQY
TRBV6-5,ASSPQGRRGNIQY
TRBV10-2,ASSRGFPYEQY